This T cell receptor (beta chain) was identified in a study of blood T cell repertoires in COVID-19. Background on the study: Italy, Spain and the United States were the sources of the convalescent and acute COVID-19 samples. PBMCs, B-cell-depleted T cells, or T cells provided the cDNA or gDNA that made up the material.

The germline V gene has CDR1 MNHNS and CDR2 SASEGT. V was pared by 4 bases and J by 3 bases, with 16 bases between. This CDR3 has 16 amino acids. Source study methods: By means of reference gene primer amplification, nucleated cell counts were estimated. Libraries were prepared by immunoSEQ multiplex PCR; TCRdb keeps only in-frame clonotypes and omits some of them. V and J calls and clone size are copied from that table; D and trimming were computed from the DNA. The sample yields roughly 150,000 clones, around 86% seen once. The sample consisted of peripheral blood. The TCR originated in a woman at least 80 years old with acute or convalescent COVID-19. The chain combines TRBV6-1 with TRBJ2-4; no firm D call. CDR3 sequence: CASSGKTFVGKNIQYF. The DNA for the CDR3 is TGTGCCAGCAGTGGCAAGACATTCGTCGGCAAAAACATTCAGTACTTC.